Below, 25 T cell receptor beta chains from the same sample are listed, as sequenced in a study of beta chain features in type 1 diabetes. Expressed TCRB transcripts were sequenced because the entire RNA isolate underwent reverse transcription. The repertoire was sequenced with immunoSEQ multiplex PCR; TCRdb's copy has only in-frame clones and lacks some. Of hundreds of thousands of clones in the sample, 30% are singletons; the top ten hold 0.065%. Sequencing was carried out using naive CD4+ T cells from blood. The receptors originated from a man aged 18-30 years in good health.

The chain carries TRBV7-9 and TRBJ2-7; 8 bases fit TRBD2. The germline V gene has CDR1 SEHNR and CDR2 FQNEAQ (reference sequence). The V gene end was trimmed by 4 bases and the J gene end by 6 bases; junction bases not matched to a gene: 5. This CDR3 is 13 amino acids long. CDR3 residues: CASSSSGSAEQYF. The CDR3 DNA sequence: TGTGCCAGCAGCTCAAGCGGGAGTGCCGAGCAGTACTTC.

This clone occurred a few times. CDR3: CSVLRSGRDNEQFF. The CDR3 DNA sequence: TGCAGCGTTCTGAGGAGCGGGAGGGATAATGAGCAGTTCTTC. The chain links TRBV29-1 to TRBJ2-1, with 10 nucleotides matching TRBD2. The V and J ends lost 5 bases and 7 bases, in that order; junction bases with no gene match: 8. The CDR3 is made up of 14 amino acids. Germline V gives CDR1 SQVTM, CDR2 ANQGSEA.

In this sample, this clone turned up a few times. The rearrangement joins TRBV4-1 to TRBJ2-4; 12 bases map to TRBD2. Per germline, CDR1 MGHRA and CDR2 YSYEKL. V gave up 7 bases and J gave up 14 bases; unmatched junction bases: 12. The CDR3 extends over 14 amino acids. In nucleotides, the CDR3 is TGCGCCAGCATGGGGCTAGCGGGAGGGCCGAGGAAGTACTTC. It encodes CASMGLAGGPRKYF.

This chain uses TRBV30 with TRBJ1-1; D not certain. Trimming took 2 bases from V and 5 from J, leaving 12 bases between them. Germline loops: CDR1 GTSNPN, CDR2 SVGIG (reference sequence). CDR3 length: 13 amino acids. The CDR3 bases are TGTGCCTGGAGTACTCGGCGGGAGACTGAAGCTTTCTTT. Translation gives CAWSTRRETEAFF.

This clone was seen only a few times. This sequence joins TRBV30 and TRBJ2-5; D unresolved. Looked up from germline, CDR1 is GTSNPN and CDR2 is SVGIG (reference sequence). V was pared by 7 bases and J by 1 base, with 4 bases between. CDR3 length: 10 residues. Here the CDR3 reads CASGQETQYF. The CDR3 DNA reads as TGTGCCTCAGGCCAAGAGACCCAGTACTTC.

In the case of this clone: Other DNA sequences within the sample encode an identical CDR3. The V gene is TRBV9, the J gene TRBJ2-3; D gene unclear. Germline CDR1 SGDLS, CDR2 YYNGEE. The CDR3 runs to 13 residues. Trimming stripped 0 bases from V and 4 bases from J, with 6 bases between. This CDR3 is CASSVAGADTQYF. The CDR3 nucleotides read TGTGCCAGCAGCGTAGCCGGAGCAGATACGCAGTATTTT.

The chain carries TRBV18 and TRBJ2-1, with a possible D match to TRBD2 (5 bases). The germline V gene has CDR1 KGHSH and CDR2 LQKENI. This CDR3 region has 14 residues. The V and J ends lost 4 bases and 6 bases respectively, with 13 bases between them. CDR3 amino acids: CASSQNEGGNEQFF. As DNA, the CDR3 is TGTGCCAGCTCACAAAATGAGGGTGGCAATGAGCAGTTCTTC.

The rearrangement links TRBV4-1 to TRBJ2-5; 7 bases fit TRBD1. Losses at the gene ends were 2 bases for V and 5 bases for J; bases not matched to a gene: 8. The CDR3 extends over 15 amino acids. CDR1 and CDR2 from the germline V gene are MGHRA and YSYEKL. The CDR3 DNA reads as TGCGCCAGCAGCCAATGGCTGACAGGGTTGGAGACCCAGTACTTC. Translating gives CASSQWLTGLETQYF.

The gene calls are TRBV15 and TRBJ1-2; no clear D gene. Germline lookup yields CDR1 LNHNV and CDR2 YYDKDF (reference sequence). V was shortened by 6 bases and J by 2 bases, with 13 bases between the two germline ends. CDR3 size: 14 residues. CDR3 sequence: CATRPYSANYGYTF. The CDR3 region has the DNA TGTGCCACCAGACCCTACAGTGCCAACTATGGCTACACCTTC.

The chain has TRBV2 and TRBJ2-3; 9 bases line up with TRBD2. The CDR3 length is 17 residues. Trimming took 2 bases from V and 3 from J; bases not matched to a gene: 9. The germline gives CDR1 SNHLY, CDR2 FYNNEI. CDR3 loop: CASSEFVAGDVTDTQYF. The CDR3, as DNA: TGTGCCAGCAGTGAATTTGTAGCGGGAGATGTGACAGATACGCAGTATTTT. Supplemented by reference TRBV2 and TRBJ2-3, the full variable domain reads EPEVTQTPSHQVTQMGQEVILRCVPISNHLYFYWYRQILGQKVEFLVSFYNNEISEKSEIFDDQFSVERPDGSNFTLKIRSTKLEDSAMYFCASSEFVAGDVTDTQYFGPGTRLTVL.

This CDR3 reads CSVEGLVADEQFF. The CDR3 region has the DNA TGCAGCGTTGAGGGACTAGTCGCCGATGAGCAGTTCTTC. V gene TRBV29-1 combines with J gene TRBJ2-1; 8 bases map to TRBD2. CDR3 length: 13 residues. V gave up 3 bases and J gave up 8 bases; unmatched junction bases: 6. Germline CDR1 SQVTM, CDR2 ANQGSEA.

This clone was seen more than once but under ten times. The genes are TRBV30 and TRBJ2-7; D not certain. Per germline, CDR1 GTSNPN and CDR2 SVGIG (reference sequence). V was shortened by 1 base and J by 7 bases, with 20 bases between the two germline ends. The CDR3 totals 15 residues. The DNA for the CDR3 is TGTGCCTGGAGTGCCATGGACCCTAGATTGGGGGAGCAGTACTTC. It specifies CAWSAMDPRLGEQYF.

As DNA, the CDR3 is TGCGCCAGCAGCACCTACCCAGAGCAGGAGACCCAGTACTTC. This sequence encodes CASSTYPEQETQYF. The chain has TRBV4-1 and TRBJ2-5; unclear D gene. Trimming shortened V by 5 bases and J by 5 bases, and 15 bases separated the two germline ends. The CDR3 consists of 14 residues. Germline CDR1 and CDR2: MGHRA and YSYEKL.

This clone was counted between two and nine times. This chain uses TRBV19 with TRBJ2-1; TRBD1 matches 8 bases. This CDR3 contains 15 residues. With 1 base clipped from V and 8 bases from J, the junction kept 7 bases outside the gene matches. From germline, CDR1 is LNHDA and CDR2 SQIVND (reference sequence). This CDR3 reads CASSIVATGVDEQFF. In nucleotides, the CDR3 is TGTGCCAGTAGTATAGTCGCGACAGGGGTGGATGAGCAGTTCTTC.

This clone appeared once. The chain recombines TRBV25-1 with TRBJ1-1; TRBD1 is a possible D gene (5 bases). CDR3 size: 13 residues. The germline V gene has CDR1 MGHDK and CDR2 SYGVNS. The germline V and J ends were trimmed by 7 bases and 1 base, with 10 bases remaining between them. CDR3 sequence (DNA): TGTGCCAGCACCCCGGGGACGAACACTGAAGCTTTCTTT. Residues: CASTPGTNTEAFF.

This chain links TRBV9 with TRBJ2-1; D is perhaps TRBD2 (5 bases). The CDR3 extends over 16 amino acids. V lost 0 bases and J lost 0, with 10 bases in between. CDR1 and CDR2 (germline): SGDLS, YYNGEE. CDR3 amino acids: CASSVEAGHSYNEQFF. CDR3 nucleotide sequence: TGTGCCAGCAGCGTAGAGGCGGGCCACTCCTACAATGAGCAGTTCTTC. Together with reference TRBV9 and TRBJ2-1, the CDR3 gives the full variable domain: DSGVTQTPKHLITATGQRVTLRCSPRSGDLSVYWYQQSLDQGLQFLIQYYNGEERAKGNILERFSAQQFPDLHSELNLSSLELGDSALYFCASSVEAGHSYNEQFFGPGTRLTVL.

The chain is built from TRBV4-1 and TRBJ2-7; TRBD1 might be the D (5 bases). The V and J ends lost 1 base and 3 bases respectively, with 7 bases between them. CDR1 is MGHRA, CDR2 YSYEKL, per germline. The CDR3 consists of 13 residues. The CDR3 here is CASSQGTIYEQYF. In DNA, the CDR3 is TGCGCCAGCAGCCAAGGGACAATCTACGAGCAGTACTTC.

This clone turned up a few times. The J gene is TRBJ2-7, the V gene TRBV28; D gene uncertain. The CDR3 totals 12 residues. Trimming took 1 base from V and 7 from J, leaving 8 bases between them. The germline V gene has CDR1 MDHEN and CDR2 SYDVKM. For the CDR3, the DNA is TGTGCCAGCAGTTTATTGGATAGGGAGCAGTACTTC. It specifies CASSLLDREQYF.

The chain is built from TRBV5-4 and TRBJ2-1; D perhaps matches TRBD2 (7 bases). Germline CDR1 and CDR2: SGHNT and YYREEE (reference sequence). V lost 1 base, J lost 7 bases, and 12 bases lay in between. This CDR3 contains 14 residues. In DNA form, the CDR3 reads TGTGCCAGCAGCTTGCGAGGGAGGGGGAATGAGCAGTTCTTC. Protein sequence: CASSLRGRGNEQFF.

The chain carries TRBV27 and TRBJ2-3, with D uncertain. Germline V gene data show CDR1 as MNHEY and CDR2 as SMNVEV (reference sequence). CDR3 length equals 13 residues. Trimming stripped 5 bases from V and 1 base from J, with 7 bases between. CDR3 region: CASSPLRTDTQYF. In nucleotides, the CDR3 is TGTGCCAGCAGTCCCCTCCGCACAGATACGCAGTATTTT.

As to this clone: Other DNA variants within this sample encode the same CDR3. The chain is built from TRBV30 and TRBJ1-5; D may be TRBD1 (5 bases). This CDR3 comprises 13 residues. The V end was cut by 0 bases, the J end by 4 bases, with 7 bases between. Germline CDR1 reads GTSNPN; CDR2 reads SVGIG (reference sequence). Here the CDR3 reads CAWSVDRNQPQHF. In DNA, the CDR3 is TGTGCCTGGAGTGTCGACAGAAATCAGCCCCAGCATTTT.

The V gene is TRBV9, the J gene TRBJ2-1; 8 bases are a match to TRBD2. Germline lookup yields CDR1 SGDLS and CDR2 YYNGEE. The trim removed 0 bases at V and 3 bases at J, leaving 14 bases unmatched. The CDR3 covers 19 residues. The CDR3 nucleotides read TGTGCCAGCAGCGTAGACCCCCAGAACCGGGGGGGCTTCTACAATGAGCAGTTCTTC. Protein product: CASSVDPQNRGGFYNEQFF. Combining the CDR3 with reference TRBV9 and TRBJ2-1 gives the whole variable domain DSGVTQTPKHLITATGQRVTLRCSPRSGDLSVYWYQQSLDQGLQFLIQYYNGEERAKGNILERFSAQQFPDLHSELNLSSLELGDSALYFCASSVDPQNRGGFYNEQFFGPGTRLTVL.

This clone was picked up a small number of times. The rearrangement uses TRBV7-2 and TRBJ2-3; 7 bases align to TRBD2. With V trimmed by 2 bases and J by 0 bases, 5 bases remained unmatched. The germline V gene has CDR1 SGHTA and CDR2 FQGNSA. CDR3 length equals 16 residues. The CDR3 DNA reads as TGTGCCAGCAGCTTAATGCGTAGCGGGAGCACAGATACGCAGTATTTT. Translation gives CASSLMRSGSTDTQYF.

This clone was found a few times. V is TRBV2 and J is TRBJ2-3, with 7 bases matching TRBD2. The V and J ends lost 4 bases and 4 bases, in that order; junction bases with no gene match: 5. CDR1 SNHLY and CDR2 FYNNEI come from the germline V gene. The CDR3 totals 14 residues. The CDR3 loop is CASSGLAYSDTQYF. In nucleotides, the CDR3 is TGTGCCAGCAGTGGACTAGCATACTCAGATACGCAGTATTTT.

The sample holds many counts of this clone. This sequence joins TRBV19 and TRBJ2-1; TRBD2 matches at 12 bases. Germline CDR1 reads LNHDA; CDR2 reads SQIVND (reference sequence). The CDR3 has 15 residues. V gave up 6 bases and J gave up 6 bases; unmatched junction bases: 6. The CDR3 region has the DNA TGTGCCAGTAGCCCCACTAGCGGGAGGCCCAATGAGCAGTTCTTC. This gives the protein CASSPTSGRPNEQFF.